This T cell receptor (beta chain) was documented in a study of cytomegalovirus exposure and HLA in healthy donors. PCR employed 60 Vbeta and 13 Jbeta primers. Assay: immunoSEQ multiplex PCR; the TCRdb copy retains only in-frame clones and omits some. The table lists about 110,000 clones, approximately 15% of them singletons, with 1.5% to 2% in the top ten. Trimming stripped 4 bases from V and 0 bases from J, with 22 bases between. The CDR3 runs 20 residues. CDR1 is SGHTA, CDR2 FQGTGA, per germline. This receptor was taken from a woman under 30 in good health and CMV-seronegative. The chain recombines TRBV7-3 with TRBJ1-6; D unresolved. The sequenced sample was PBMCs. This CDR3 reads CASSSPRTTMLGSYNSPLHF. CDR3 sequence (DNA): TGTGCCAGCAGCTCTCCTCGGACTACAATGTTGGGCTCCTATAATTCACCCCTCCACTTT.